This record concerns one TCR beta chain sequence. The sample is drawn from a study of cytotoxic CD8 clonotypes in ibrutinib-treated CLL. Study-level background: The cohort had about 10 relapsed/refractory and around 15 treatment-naive patients, 17 to 18 IGHV unmutated.

Germline CDR1 and CDR2: SQVTM and ANQGSEA. CDR3 length equals 14 residues. The V segment lost 4 bases and the J segment 4 bases; nucleotides outside the gene matches: 7. Investigators sought sequencing depths of between 1 in 200,000 and 1 in 1 million T cells. The data were produced by immunoSEQ multiplex PCR, yet TCRdb's version contains in-frame clones alone and is incomplete. The profile shows around 33,000 clones, 49% of them singletons. The origin of this receptor is a human donor with chronic lymphocytic leukemia. The J gene is TRBJ1-2, the V gene TRBV29-1; 9 bases match TRBD1. The sequences come from PBMCs, collected before ibrutinib treatment. CDR3 amino acids: CSVALQGAGYGYTF. In DNA form, the CDR3 reads TGCAGCGTTGCCCTACAGGGGGCGGGCTATGGCTACACCTTC.